Following are 29 T cell receptor beta chains from one sample sequenced in a study of blood T cell repertoires in COVID-19. Assay used: immunoSEQ multiplex PCR; TCRdb lists only in-frame clones, some missing. The table lists about 120,000 clones, about 83% of them singletons. The material sequenced was peripheral blood. The receptors derive from a man aged 55 to 70 with acute or convalescent COVID-19.

The rearrangement links TRBV19 to TRBJ1-4; maybe TRBD1 (5 bases). The CDR3 runs 14 residues. Germline lookup yields CDR1 LNHDA and CDR2 SQIVND (reference sequence). Trimming stripped 6 bases from V and 5 bases from J, with 13 bases between. CDR3 sequence reads: CASRNGGVNEKLFF. The CDR3 nucleotides are TGTGCCAGTAGGAATGGAGGGGTAAATGAAAAACTGTTTTTT. The full variable domain, its missing parts supplied by reference TRBV19 and TRBJ1-4, is DGGITQSPKYLFRKEGQNVTLSCEQNLNHDAMYWYRQDPGQGLRLIYYSQIVNDFQKGDIAEGYSVSREKKESFPLTVTSAQKNPTAFYLCASRNGGVNEKLFFGSGTQLSVL.

The chain links TRBV7-9 to TRBJ1-1; 10 bases are a match to TRBD1. Germline V gene lookup returns CDR1 SEHNR and CDR2 FQNEAQ (reference sequence). The CDR3 is 15 residues long. Unmatched junction bases numbered 9, after V lost 4 bases and J lost 7 bases. In DNA form, the CDR3 reads TGTGCCAGCAGCTCGGGACAGGGGAAGTTGTTTGAAGCTTTCTTT. This translates into CASSSGQGKLFEAFF.

This chain connects TRBV5-1 to TRBJ1-2; D is possibly TRBD1 (6 bases). Looked up from germline, CDR1 is SGHRS and CDR2 is YFSETQ. Deletions cut 4 bases from V and 5 bases from J, with 21 bases between. This CDR3 region has 16 residues. In DNA, the CDR3 is TGCGCCAGCAGCCCTAACGGGGGGCGAAGTGGGTATGGCTACACCTTC. It is translated as CASSPNGGRSGYGYTF. The full variable domain, its missing parts supplied by reference TRBV5-1 and TRBJ1-2, is KAGVTQTPRYLIKTRGQQVTLSCSPISGHRSVSWYQQTPGQGLQFLFEYFSETQRNKGNFPGRFSGRQFSNSRSEMNVSTLELGDSALYLCASSPNGGRSGYGYTFGSGTRLTVV.

This clone was detected once. This chain links TRBV28 with TRBJ2-1, with 10 bases aligning to TRBD2. CDR3 size: 15 residues. The germline CDR1 and CDR2 sequences are MDHEN and SYDVKM. V trimming: 4 bases; J trimming: 4 bases; junction bases outside the gene matches: 4. Here the CDR3 reads CASSSGTSAYNEQFF. The CDR3 nucleotides read TGTGCCAGCAGTTCCGGGACTAGCGCATACAATGAGCAGTTCTTC.

V is TRBV7-9 and J is TRBJ2-7, with no clear D. V was pared by 1 base and J by 0 bases, with 7 bases between. The CDR3 spans 14 residues. Germline CDR1 SEHNR, CDR2 FQNEAQ (reference sequence). The CDR3 coding sequence is TGTGCCAGCAGCTTAGGAGGAAACTCCTACGAGCAGTACTTC. Residues: CASSLGGNSYEQYF.

V usage is TRBV3-1 (or the pseudogene TRBV3-2) and J usage is TRBJ2-2; 7 bases fit TRBD2. The CDR3 runs to 16 residues. V trimming: 4 bases; J trimming: 7 bases; junction bases outside the gene matches: 12. The germline CDR1 and CDR2 sequences are LGHDT and YNNKEL (reference sequence). The CDR3 reads CASSLTGTTTVGELFF. The CDR3, as DNA: TGTGCCAGCAGCCTCACCGGGACTACGACCGTCGGGGAGCTGTTTTTT.

This clone was seen more than once but under ten times. The chain links TRBV7-9 to TRBJ1-4, with unresolved D. The length of the CDR3 is 12 residues. Germline lookup yields CDR1 SEHNR and CDR2 FQNEAQ (reference sequence). V lost 4 bases to trimming and J lost 8 bases, with 8 bases between them. The DNA of the CDR3 is TGTGCCAGCAGCTCCCAATCCGAAAAACTGTTTTTT. Its protein is CASSSQSEKLFF.

The CDR3 sequence is CASSPGHSSTDTQYF. In nucleotides, the CDR3 is TGTGCCAGCAGCCCAGGACATTCTAGCACAGATACGCAGTATTTT. This chain links TRBV28 with TRBJ2-3, with D possibly TRBD1 on 5 matching bases. Germline V gene data show CDR1 as MDHEN and CDR2 as SYDVKM. V lost 6 bases and J 0 bases, leaving 13 bases between the germline ends. This CDR3 has 15 residues.

The sample holds a few counts of this clone. The chain employs TRBV2 and TRBJ2-1, with a tentative D call TRBD1 (5 bases). The CDR3 is 17 residues long. The V gene lost 0 bases and the J gene lost 8 bases, with 20 bases spanning the gap. Germline V gene lookup returns CDR1 SNHLY and CDR2 FYNNEI. CDR3 protein: CASSEAEKGQGSDEQFF. In DNA, the CDR3 is TGTGCCAGCAGTGAAGCGGAAAAGGGGCAGGGAAGCGATGAGCAGTTCTTC.

This clone was found a few times. Here the CDR3 DNA reads TGTGCCTGGAGTAAGGGGGATCAGCCCCAGCATTTT. Residues: CAWSKGDQPQHF. The gene calls are TRBV30 and TRBJ1-5; possible D gene TRBD1, 6 bases. The CDR3 has 12 residues. Looked up from germline, CDR1 is GTSNPN and CDR2 is SVGIG (reference sequence). Trimming stripped 2 bases from V and 5 bases from J, with 7 bases between.

The rearrangement uses TRBV6-5 and TRBJ2-2, with 7 bases matching TRBD2. CDR3 length equals 15 residues. With 7 bases clipped from V and 0 bases from J, the junction kept 5 bases outside the gene matches. CDR1 MNHEY and CDR2 SVGAGI come from the germline V gene. The CDR3 region is CASKLSGTNTGELFF. CDR3 DNA: TGTGCCAGCAAATTGAGCGGGACGAACACCGGGGAGCTGTTTTTT.

V usage is TRBV4-3 and J usage is TRBJ1-2; D not certain. This CDR3 has 15 residues. V lost 6 bases to trimming and J lost 4 bases, with 18 bases between them. Germline V gene sequence: CDR1 LGHNA, CDR2 YSLEER. CDR3 residues: CASRYNAADSYGYTF. CDR3 sequence (DNA): TGCGCCAGCAGATACAACGCAGCGGATAGCTATGGCTACACCTTC.

The gene calls are TRBV11-2 and TRBJ2-7, with D possibly being TRBD2 (5 bases). Trimming pared 3 bases from V and 4 bases from J, leaving 10 bases between. Germline CDR1 SGHAT, CDR2 FQNNGV. The CDR3 is 13 amino acids. The chain's CDR3 is CASSFSVEYEQYF. CDR3 in DNA: TGTGCCAGCAGCTTTAGCGTGGAATACGAGCAGTACTTC. Full variable domain (outside the CDR3, taken from reference TRBV11-2 and TRBJ2-7): EAGVAQSPRYKIIEKRQSVAFWCNPISGHATLYWYQQILGQGPKLLIQFQNNGVVDDSQLPKDRFSAERLKGVDSTLKIQPAKLEDSAVYLCASSFSVEYEQYFGPGTRLTVT.

The chain employs TRBV2 and TRBJ1-6; D not certain. The V and J ends lost 7 bases and 6 bases respectively, with 10 bases between them. The CDR3 contains 13 residues. Germline CDR1 SNHLY, CDR2 FYNNEI. CDR3 protein: CASTVGSNSPLHF. The CDR3 DNA is TGTGCCAGCACCGTTGGTAGTAATTCACCCCTCCACTTT. The whole variable domain, remainder taken from reference TRBV2 and TRBJ1-6, is EPEVTQTPSHQVTQMGQEVILRCVPISNHLYFYWYRQILGQKVEFLVSFYNNEISEKSEIFDDQFSVERPDGSNFTLKIRSTKLEDSAMYFCASTVGSNSPLHFGNGTRLTVT.

The CDR3, as DNA: TGTGCCAGCAGCTTAATTAGCGGGGAGCTGTTTTTT. It encodes CASSLISGELFF. The V and J genes are TRBV7-2 and TRBJ2-2; D is unresolved. Germline-derived CDR1 and CDR2 are SGHTA and FQGNSA. This CDR3 spans 12 amino acids. Between the trimmed V and J ends, which lost 2 bases and 7 bases, there was a span of 5 bases.

This chain joins TRBV7-9 and TRBJ1-4, with 10 bases fitting TRBD1. The germline V gene encodes CDR1 SEHNR and CDR2 FQNEAQ (reference sequence). The V and J ends lost 3 bases and 8 bases, in that order; junction bases with no gene match: 12. This CDR3 contains 17 residues. Here the CDR3 reads CASSFMGTRTGGEKLFF. CDR3 nucleotide sequence: TGTGCCAGCAGCTTTATGGGAACAAGGACAGGGGGGGAAAAACTGTTTTTT.

This chain connects TRBV4-3 to TRBJ1-2, with 10 bases identical to TRBD1. After removal of 0 bases from V and 10 bases from J, the junction contained 5 bases not matched to a gene. Germline lookup yields CDR1 LGHNA and CDR2 YSLEER. The CDR3 is made up of 14 amino acids. CDR3 DNA sequence: TGCGCCAGCAGCCAAGATCGGGACAGGGGTTACTACACCTTC. Translated, it gives CASSQDRDRGYYTF.

The chain recombines TRBV4-3 with TRBJ2-1, with TRBD2 matching 8 bases. The germline gives CDR1 LGHNA, CDR2 YSLEER. CDR3 size: 14 residues. The V and J ends lost 4 bases and 9 bases, in that order; junction bases with no gene match: 8. For the CDR3, the DNA is TGCGCCAGCAGCCGGTCTAGCGGGTGGGGTGAGCAGTTCTTC. Protein sequence: CASSRSSGWGEQFF.

This clone was observed a handful of times. V gene TRBV27 combines with J gene TRBJ2-7, with TRBD1 matching 8 bases. Trimming at V came to 6 bases and at J to 3 bases, leaving 4 bases not matched to a gene. The germline V gene has CDR1 MNHEY and CDR2 SMNVEV (reference sequence). The CDR3 runs to 13 residues. DNA for the CDR3: TGTGCCAGCAGGTTGACAGGGGTCTACGAGCAGTACTTC. It yields the protein CASRLTGVYEQYF.

The rearrangement uses TRBV7-8 and TRBJ2-5; 8 bases are a match to TRBD1. Germline assignment: CDR1 SGHVS and CDR2 FQNEAQ. After removal of 5 bases from V and 6 bases from J, the junction contained 38 bases not matched to a gene. The CDR3 has 24 residues. CDR3 in DNA: TGTGCCAGCAGCCCCGGACAGGGACCCGGGCTCCCTCCCACCGGGGCAAATAGGGCCAAGACCCAGTACTTC. This gives the protein CASSPGQGPGLPPTGANRAKTQYF.

The rearrangement joins TRBV29-1 to TRBJ1-2, with TRBD1 matching 9 bases. CDR3 length: 12 residues. Unmatched junction bases numbered 3, after V lost 4 bases and J lost 6 bases. Germline lookup yields CDR1 SQVTM and CDR2 ANQGSEA. In DNA form, the CDR3 reads TGCAGCGTTGGGGACAGGGCGGATGGCTACACCTTC. Its protein product is CSVGDRADGYTF.

The chain employs TRBV18 and TRBJ1-1; TRBD1 agrees at 9 bases. The CDR3 sequence is 15 residues long. Losses at the gene ends were 3 bases for V and 1 base for J; bases not matched to a gene: 3. The germline CDR1 and CDR2 sequences are KGHSH and LQKENI. The CDR3 spells CASSPEGQGNTEAFF. The CDR3 DNA reads as TGTGCCAGCTCACCCGAGGGACAGGGGAACACTGAAGCTTTCTTT. The full variable domain, with the rest looked up from reference TRBV18 and TRBJ1-1, is NAGVMQNPRHLVRRRGQEARLRCSPMKGHSHVYWYRQLPEEGLKFMVYLQKENIIDESGMPKERFSAEFPKEGPSILRIQQVVRGDSAAYFCASSPEGQGNTEAFFGQGTRLTVV.

This clone has a single count. The chain couples TRBV19 to TRBJ2-2; TRBD1 agrees at 9 bases. The J segment lost 4 bases and the V segment lost 3 bases, leaving 6 bases of the junction unmatched. The CDR3 loop spans 16 amino acids. Looked up from germline, CDR1 is LNHDA and CDR2 is SQIVND (reference sequence). CDR3 nucleotide sequence: TGTGCCAGTAGTATGCCGACAGGGGGGGGCACCGGGGAGCTGTTTTTT. This sequence encodes CASSMPTGGGTGELFF.

V is TRBV24-1 and J is TRBJ2-1; TRBD2 is a possible D gene (6 bases). Trimming took 3 bases from V and 5 from J, leaving 16 bases between them. The V gene's germline CDR1 is KGHDR and CDR2 SFDVKD. CDR3 length equals 16 residues. In DNA form, the CDR3 reads TGTGCCACCAGTGATCGGGACTCCTCCTTAAACAATGAGCAGTTCTTC. Translated: CATSDRDSSLNNEQFF.

The V and J genes are TRBV6-5 and TRBJ1-4; TRBD1 aligns across 8 bases. Trimming took 6 bases from V and 7 from J; bases not matched to a gene: 7. Germline V gene lookup returns CDR1 MNHEY and CDR2 SVGAGI. The CDR3 spans 14 residues. In DNA form, the CDR3 reads TGTGCCAGCAGACCGACAGGGGACGGTGAAAAACTGTTTTTT. It yields the protein CASRPTGDGEKLFF.

The V and J genes are TRBV19 and TRBJ2-3; 9 bases map to TRBD1. Looked up from germline, CDR1 is LNHDA and CDR2 is SQIVND (reference sequence). The ends lost 5 bases at V and 5 bases at J; junction bases unmatched: 2. There are 13 residues in the CDR3. The CDR3 DNA reads as TGTGCCAGTAGTGCGGACAGGGGAGATACGCAGTATTTT. This codes for CASSADRGDTQYF.

The chain recombines TRBV27 with TRBJ2-7; TRBD1 matches 10 bases. The CDR3 spans 14 residues. Germline V gives CDR1 MNHEY, CDR2 SMNVEV (reference sequence). J was trimmed by 5 bases and V by 3 bases; bases with no gene match: 4. The CDR3 bases are TGTGCCAGCAGTTTGGGGACAGGGGTCCACGAGCAGTACTTC. Its protein product is CASSLGTGVHEQYF.

The chain couples TRBV15 to TRBJ2-2; D possibly corresponds to TRBD2 (6 bases). V was clipped by 0 bases and J by 4 bases, with 12 bases between them. In germline, CDR1 is LNHNV, CDR2 YYDKDF (reference sequence). The CDR3 length is 16 residues. The CDR3 nucleotides are TGTGCCACCAGCAGAGATGCGGGGCTACGCACCGGGGAGCTGTTTTTT. It codes for CATSRDAGLRTGELFF.

In this sample, this clone turned up once. The chain employs TRBV3-1 (or the pseudogene TRBV3-2) and TRBJ1-2, with 9 nucleotides matching TRBD1. The CDR3 has 15 residues. V dropped 1 base and J dropped 4; count of bases not matched to a gene: 4. CDR1 is LGHDT, CDR2 YNNKEL, per germline (reference sequence). The CDR3, as DNA: TGTGCCAGCAGCCAAGTGGGACAGGGCGGCTATGGCTACACCTTC. This gives the protein CASSQVGQGGYGYTF.